The 17 T cell receptor beta chains listed next were all sequenced from one sample in a study of human T cells and chemical hapten exposure. Described time point: patch test 2, 6 weeks after DPC sensitization. Treatment specified: therapeutic diphenylcyclopropenone sensitization with weekly scalp DPC. TCRdb fed the RACE reads into MiXCR, producing one record per CDR3 protein. The sample shows 85,000 to 95,000 distinct CDR3 sequences, 9.5% to 12% of them seen only once. The starting material was whole blood, obtained in connection with sensitization to the hapten diphenylcyclopropenone (DPC). Receptor source: a man aged 40-55 years with alopecia areata. Some clones in this sample may be carry-over from other donors' samples.

The V gene is TRBV20-1, the J gene TRBJ2-3; 11 bases agree with TRBD1. Germline CDR1 DFQATT, CDR2 SNEGSKA (reference sequence). This CDR3 has 15 amino acids. Trimming cost V 1 base and J 3 bases; bases outside gene matches: 3. CDR3 nucleotide sequence: TGCAGTGCTAGAGCGGACAGGGGGCTTACAGATACGCAGTATTTT. Translated: CSARADRGLTDTQYF.

V usage is TRBV7-2 and J usage is TRBJ2-3, with D unresolved. There are 15 residues in the CDR3. Trimming cost V 3 bases and J 7 bases, with 17 bases left between them. The germline V gene has CDR1 SGHTA and CDR2 FQGNSA. The CDR3 here is CASSFTDWLSYTQYF. CDR3 in DNA: TGTGCCAGCAGCTTTACGGATTGGCTTTCTTATACGCAGTATTTT.

The rearrangement links TRBV28 to TRBJ1-5; D not resolved. Trimming cost V 10 bases and J 1 base, with 8 bases left between them. This CDR3 spans 12 amino acids. Germline V gene sequence: CDR1 MDHEN, CDR2 SYDVKM. The CDR3 loop reads CATGGSNQPQHF. CDR3 nucleotides: TGTGCCACAGGAGGGAGCAATCAGCCCCAGCATTTT.

This clonotype occurred a few times. The gene calls are TRBV19 and TRBJ2-5; D gene unclear. Germline-derived CDR1 and CDR2 are LNHDA and SQIVND (reference sequence). V dropped 4 bases and J dropped 5 bases, with 14 bases sitting between them. The CDR3 runs 14 residues. The DNA for the CDR3 is TGTGCCAGTAGTAGAGACGGATCCCGGGAGACCCAGTACTTC. Translating it yields CASSRDGSRETQYF.

This clonotype has only a few counts. The rearrangement links TRBV5-1 to TRBJ2-3; possible D gene TRBD2, 5 bases. The CDR3 totals 15 residues. Trimming took off 3 bases at V and 0 bases at J, with 11 bases between the two ends. CDR1 is SGHRS, CDR2 YFSETQ, per germline. CDR3 nucleotides: TGCGCCAGCAGCTCCGGACTGCAAAGCACAGATACGCAGTATTTT. It translates to CASSSGLQSTDTQYF.

This clonotype has a handful of counts. The chain employs TRBV29-1 and TRBJ2-1; TRBD2 matches 12 bases. J gave up 4 bases and V 0 bases, and 1 base lay outside the gene matches. Germline loops: CDR1 SQVTM, CDR2 ANQGSEA. The length of the CDR3 is 15 residues. DNA of the CDR3: TGCAGCGTTGAAGATGGACTAGCGGGATACAATGAGCAGTTCTTC. Translating it yields CSVEDGLAGYNEQFF.

This clonotype has just a few counts. This chain connects TRBV27 to TRBJ2-7; 9 bases are shared with TRBD2. CDR1 MNHEY and CDR2 SMNVEV come from the germline V gene (reference sequence). Trimming removed 5 bases from V and 2 bases from J; junction bases left unmatched: 16. CDR3 length: 18 residues. This CDR3 reads CASSGSVSSGSLAYEQYF. CDR3 nucleotides: TGTGCCAGCAGTGGCTCCGTCAGTAGCGGGAGTCTCGCCTACGAGCAGTACTTC.

V and J are TRBV29-1 and TRBJ2-2, with D possibly being TRBD1 or TRBD2 (5 bases each). Between the trimmed V and J ends, which lost 6 bases and 2 bases, there was a span of 10 bases. Germline CDR1 and CDR2: SQVTM and ANQGSEA. CDR3 size: 13 residues. CDR3 in amino acids: CSVLRDNTGELFF. The CDR3 DNA reads as TGCAGCGTCCTTAGGGACAACACCGGGGAGCTGTTTTTT.

This clonotype was recorded many times. The chain combines TRBV7-2 with TRBJ2-3; D is undetermined. V lost 5 bases to trimming and J lost 3 bases, with 9 bases between them. Per the germline V gene, CDR1 is SGHTA and CDR2 is FQGNSA. The CDR3 spans 13 residues. CDR3 amino acids: CASSQERTDTQYF. The CDR3 nucleotides are TGTGCCAGCAGCCAAGAACGTACAGATACGCAGTATTTT.

The chain carries TRBV12-3 or TRBV12-4 and TRBJ2-7; unclear D gene. The CDR3 runs to 13 residues. Trimming took 5 bases from V and 0 from J, leaving 8 bases between them. The chain's CDR3 is CASSPPLSYEQYF. The CDR3 DNA reads TGTGCCAGCAGTCCGCCGCTCTCCTACGAGCAGTACTTC.

The J gene is TRBJ1-4, the V gene TRBV29-1; D is unclear. The CDR3 has 15 amino acids. Trimming took 4 bases from V and 0 from J, leaving 12 bases between them. From germline, CDR1 is SQVTM and CDR2 ANQGSEA. Here the CDR3 DNA reads TGCAGCGTTGGGGGTGCAGCTGCAACTAATGAAAAACTGTTTTTT. This gives the protein CSVGGAAATNEKLFF. Full variable domain (outside the CDR3, taken from reference TRBV29-1 and TRBJ1-4): SAVISQKPSRDICQRGTSLTIQCQVDSQVTMMFWYRQQPGQSLTLIATANQGSEATYESGFVIDKFPISRPNLTFSTLTVSNMSPEDSSIYLCSVGGAAATNEKLFFGSGTQLSVL.

In its sample, this clonotype was seen a few times. The V and J genes are TRBV27 and TRBJ2-3; no clear D gene. CDR1 is MNHEY and CDR2 is SMNVEV in the germline V gene (reference sequence). This CDR3 spans 17 amino acids. V lost 2 bases and J 4 bases, leaving 19 bases between the germline ends. The CDR3 is CASSLSKAFGGSDTQYF. The CDR3 region has the DNA TGTGCCAGCAGTTTAAGCAAGGCTTTTGGCGGATCAGATACGCAGTATTTT.

In its sample, this clonotype was seen many times. CDR3 in amino acids: CASSRDTRSYGYTF. The CDR3 DNA is TGTGCCAGTAGTAGGGACACCCGATCCTATGGCTACACCTTC. V and J are TRBV19 and TRBJ1-2, with a weak D call TRBD1 (6 bases). Trimming left V 4 bases short and J 4 bases short, with 13 bases between. CDR1 and CDR2 (germline): LNHDA, SQIVND (reference sequence). The CDR3 covers 14 residues.

DNA for the CDR3: TGCAGTGCGCGGGCTGTAACCCCCTACGAGCAGTACTTC. Translation gives CSARAVTPYEQYF. This sequence joins TRBV20-1 and TRBJ2-7; possible D gene TRBD2, 5 bases. CDR1 and CDR2 from the germline V gene are DFQATT and SNEGSKA (reference sequence). The ends were cut back, 6 bases at V and 2 bases at J, with 14 bases in the middle. This CDR3 is 13 amino acids long.

This clonotype appeared many times. J is TRBJ1-2 and V is TRBV5-5; D might be TRBD1 (5 bases). V was clipped by 4 bases and J by 3 bases, with 10 bases between them. The CDR3 has 13 amino acids. The germline gives CDR1 SGHKS, CDR2 YYEKEE (reference sequence). Here the CDR3 reads CASSPRDDYGYTF. Here the CDR3 DNA reads TGTGCCAGCAGCCCCCGGGACGACTATGGCTACACCTTC.

This rearrangement joins TRBV3-1 to TRBJ1-6; TRBD1 is a possible D gene (5 bases). CDR1 and CDR2 from the germline V gene are LGHDT and YNNKEL (reference sequence). The CDR3 extends over 13 amino acids. With 3 bases removed from V and 14 bases from J, the gap between germline ends came to 14 bases. CDR3 DNA: TGTGCCAGCAGCCAGGCAGGGTGGGATACCCTCCACTTT. As protein: CASSQAGWDTLHF.

The chain joins TRBV30 to TRBJ2-7; no firm D call. The germline V gene has CDR1 GTSNPN and CDR2 SVGIG (reference sequence). V gave up 2 bases and J gave up 0 bases, with 17 bases separating them. CDR3 length: 16 residues. As DNA, the CDR3 is TGTGCCTGGAGTCGGGTCGGCGGCCCAAACTCCTACGAGCAGTACTTC. This encodes CAWSRVGGPNSYEQYF.